The 8 T cell receptor beta chains presented below share a single source sample, sequenced in a study of beta chain features in type 1 diabetes. The study, taken as a whole, reports: Researchers report that Type 1 diabetes patients had moderately but significantly shorter TCRB CDR3s across all four CD4+ subsets.

Expressed TCRB transcripts were sequenced after all isolated RNA was converted to cDNA. TCRdb's copy holds only in-frame clones and misses some; the assay was immunoSEQ multiplex PCR. The sample includes about 650,000 clones, around 12% of them seen just once. Their recognized antigens are unknown. The sequenced sample consisted of naive CD4+ T cells from blood. These receptors all stem from a man under 40 with type 1 diabetes.

The chain carries TRBV5-6 and TRBJ1-2; 7 bases are a match to TRBD1. Trimming at V came to 1 base and at J to 8 bases, leaving 5 bases not matched to a gene. The CDR3 has 13 residues. Germline CDR1 and CDR2: SGHDT and YYEEEE. The CDR3 reads CASSLRQGDGYTF. In DNA form, the CDR3 reads TGTGCCAGCAGCTTGCGACAGGGAGACGGCTACACCTTC.

CDR3 bases: TGTGCCAGCAGCCAACCGGGGTATTCACCCCTCCACTTT. It specifies CASSQPGYSPLHF. The chain recombines TRBV14 with TRBJ1-6; no firm D call. V was clipped by 2 bases and J by 8 bases, with 7 bases between them. Germline V gives CDR1 SGHDN, CDR2 FVKESK. The CDR3 runs 13 residues. The whole variable domain, filled in from reference TRBV14 and TRBJ1-6, reads EAGVTQFPSHSVIEKGQTVTLRCDPISGHDNLYWYRRVMGKEIKFLLHFVKESKQDESGMPNNRFLAERTGGTYSTLKVQPAELEDSGVYFCASSQPGYSPLHFGNGTRLTVT.

The sample holds a few counts of this clone. CDR3: CATSRDQVNTEAFF. Here the CDR3 DNA reads TGTGCCACCAGCAGAGATCAAGTGAACACTGAAGCTTTCTTT. This chain connects TRBV15 to TRBJ1-1, with D hard to call. CDR1 is LNHNV, CDR2 YYDKDF, per germline (reference sequence). Trimming removed 0 bases from V and 0 bases from J, with 5 bases in between. This CDR3 contains 14 residues.

The chain is built from TRBV2 and TRBJ2-5; D call uncertain. V lost 5 bases and J 1 base, leaving 8 bases between the germline ends. Germline loops: CDR1 SNHLY, CDR2 FYNNEI. The length of the CDR3 is 13 residues. CDR3 DNA: TGTGCCAGCAGTCGTGACTTCCAAGAGACCCAGTACTTC. This encodes CASSRDFQETQYF.

CDR3 sequence: CASSSGQGDSPLHF. The CDR3 DNA is TGCGCCAGCAGCTCAGGACAGGGCGATTCACCCCTCCACTTT. The gene calls are TRBV5-1 and TRBJ1-6; 8 nucleotides match TRBD1. The CDR3 runs to 14 residues. Looked up from germline, CDR1 is SGHRS and CDR2 is YFSETQ. The trim removed 3 bases at V and 8 bases at J, leaving 4 bases unmatched.

This clone was counted between two and nine times. V and J are TRBV5-8 and TRBJ1-6, with D tentatively TRBD1 (6 bases). The CDR3 has 16 amino acids. CDR1 and CDR2 from the germline V gene are SGHTS and YDEGEE. V lost 5 bases, J lost 1 base, and 13 bases lay in between. DNA of the CDR3: TGTGCCAGCAGACGAAGACAGGCGTCCTATAATTCACCCCTCCACTTT. It encodes CASRRRQASYNSPLHF.

V usage is TRBV29-1 and J usage is TRBJ2-5; D is unclear. The CDR3 contains 12 residues. V was trimmed by 2 bases and J by 4 bases, leaving 8 bases between them. Germline V gene sequence: CDR1 SQVTM, CDR2 ANQGSEA. The DNA of the CDR3 is TGCAGCGTTGAACGCGCTAGAGAGACCCAGTACTTC. Translating gives CSVERARETQYF. Full variable domain (outside the CDR3, taken from reference TRBV29-1 and TRBJ2-5): SAVISQKPSRDICQRGTSLTIQCQVDSQVTMMFWYRQQPGQSLTLIATANQGSEATYESGFVIDKFPISRPNLTFSTLTVSNMSPEDSSIYLCSVERARETQYFGPGTRLLVL.

J is TRBJ2-1 and V is TRBV11-2, with 8 positions matching TRBD2. The germline V gene encodes CDR1 SGHAT and CDR2 FQNNGV. Losses at the gene ends were 2 bases for V and 8 bases for J; bases not matched to a gene: 8. The CDR3 loop spans 15 amino acids. CDR3 sequence reads: CASSLRLAPRDEQFF. As DNA, the CDR3 is TGTGCCAGCAGCTTACGACTAGCGCCACGGGATGAGCAGTTCTTC.